Each of the 12 T cell receptor beta chains below was sequenced from the same sample in a study of graft-versus-host responses after intestinal transplantation. Method: immunoSEQ multiplex PCR; TCRdb's copy keeps in-frame clones and lacks some. Among 130,000 to 150,000 clones listed, about nine tenths were seen once. Their antigen targets remain unknown. The sequenced sample was unstimulated CD4+ T cells sorted from spleen or lymph node cells, obtained before intestinal transplant. The receptors shown here come from a human donor who received an intestinal transplant.

CDR3 in DNA: TGTGCCAGCACCCGTCCGGGACTAGTCGGTGACAATGAGCAGTTCTTC. Translation: CASTRPGLVGDNEQFF. This chain connects TRBV7-2 to TRBJ2-1, with 8 bases aligning to TRBD2. Germline V gene sequence: CDR1 SGHTA, CDR2 FQGNSA. The CDR3 covers 16 residues. The ends lost 7 bases at V and 5 bases at J; junction bases unmatched: 13.

This clone was counted once. In the same sample, other DNA sequences code for this CDR3. V gene TRBV28 combines with J gene TRBJ1-3; TRBD1 matches 8 bases. V lost 3 bases to trimming and J lost 4 bases; unmatched junction nucleotides: 8. Looked up from germline, CDR1 is MDHEN and CDR2 is SYDVKM. The CDR3 covers 16 residues. The CDR3 nucleotides read TGTGCCAGCAGTTTCGGACAGGGATCGACCGGAAACACCATATATTTT. Its protein is CASSFGQGSTGNTIYF.

V usage is TRBV5-4 and J usage is TRBJ1-1; 8 bases agree with TRBD1. This CDR3 has 17 amino acids. Trimming cost V 4 bases and J 3 bases; bases outside gene matches: 14. Germline lookup yields CDR1 SGHNT and CDR2 YYREEE (reference sequence). The CDR3 loop is CASSPGGQAPGDTEAFF. CDR3 DNA sequence: TGTGCCAGCAGCCCGGGGGGACAGGCGCCGGGGGACACTGAAGCTTTCTTT.

J is TRBJ1-5 and V is TRBV4-1, with a possible D match to TRBD1 (6 bases). Trimming cost V 0 bases and J 1 base, with 13 bases left between them. This CDR3 comprises 17 residues. From germline, CDR1 is MGHRA and CDR2 YSYEKL. CDR3 bases: TGCGCCAGCAGCCAAGATCTTGGGGGGCCCAGCAATCAGCCCCAGCATTTT. Its protein is CASSQDLGGPSNQPQHF.

V and J are TRBV9 and TRBJ2-1, with TRBD2 identical over 8 bases. CDR1 is SGDLS, CDR2 YYNGEE, per germline. This CDR3 is 16 amino acids long. The trim removed 2 bases at V and 1 base at J, leaving 5 bases unmatched. The CDR3 DNA reads TGTGCCAGCAGCGTGAGCGGGAGTAGTTCCTACAATGAGCAGTTCTTC. Residues: CASSVSGSSSYNEQFF.

This clone was found once. The rearrangement links TRBV5-6 to TRBJ1-2; a weak D match, TRBD1 (5 bases). Germline V gene sequence: CDR1 SGHDT, CDR2 YYEEEE. The V and J ends lost 0 bases and 10 bases respectively, with 13 bases between them. This CDR3 has 13 amino acids. CDR3 amino acids: CASSLGTKYYYTF. The CDR3 DNA follows: TGTGCCAGCAGCTTGGGGACAAAATATTACTACACCTTC.

V usage is TRBV5-5 and J usage is TRBJ2-7; 9 nucleotides line up with TRBD1. The length of the CDR3 is 16 residues. Unmatched junction bases numbered 8, after V lost 1 base and J lost 3 bases. Germline V gene sequence: CDR1 SGHKS, CDR2 YYEKEE (reference sequence). In DNA, the CDR3 is TGTGCCAGCAGCTTGCCTTCCGGGACAGGGCACTACGAGCAGTACTTC. It translates to CASSLPSGTGHYEQYF.

V gene TRBV30 combines with J gene TRBJ1-2; 10 nucleotides match TRBD1. Looked up from germline, CDR1 is GTSNPN and CDR2 is SVGIG (reference sequence). The length of the CDR3 is 17 residues. V was pared by 1 base and J by 5 bases, with 13 bases of the junction left unmatched. CDR3: CAWSAPGQGSGGYGYTF. The CDR3 DNA is TGTGCCTGGAGTGCACCGGGACAGGGGTCGGGCGGGTATGGCTACACCTTC.

The chain links TRBV28 to TRBJ1-4; possible D gene TRBD1, 6 bases. V lost 6 bases and J lost 15, with 17 bases in between. CDR1 and CDR2 (germline): MDHEN, SYDVKM. This CDR3 has 12 amino acids. The CDR3 region is CASRIGGYSMFF. The CDR3 bases are TGTGCCAGCAGGATAGGGGGGTATAGCATGTTTTTT. Full variable domain (missing parts from reference TRBV28 and TRBJ1-4): DVKVTQSSRYLVKRTGEKVFLECVQDMDHENMFWYRQDPGLGLRLIYFSYDVKMKEKGDIPEGYSVSREKKERFSLILESASTNQTSMYLCASRIGGYSMFFGSGTQLSVL.

The chain uses TRBV13 and TRBJ2-7; a possible D gene is TRBD1 (6 bases). Deletions cut 5 bases from V and 3 bases from J, with 23 bases between. The V gene's germline CDR1 is PRHDT and CDR2 FYEKMQ (reference sequence). CDR3 length: 17 residues. CDR3 protein: CASSPRRGLPLNYEQYF. CDR3 DNA sequence: TGTGCCAGCAGCCCCCGCAGGGGTCTCCCCCTAAACTACGAGCAGTACTTC.

This rearrangement joins TRBV28 to TRBJ1-2; no definite D call. This CDR3 comprises 10 residues. Trimming shortened V by 7 bases and J by 8 bases, and 8 bases separated the two germline ends. The germline V gene encodes CDR1 MDHEN and CDR2 SYDVKM. In nucleotides, the CDR3 is TGTGCCAGCAAGGAGGGCGGCTACACCTTC. This sequence encodes CASKEGGYTF.

The chain uses TRBV28 and TRBJ2-7; 10 positions agree with TRBD1. The CDR3 has 14 amino acids. CDR1 MDHEN and CDR2 SYDVKM come from the germline V gene. After removal of 6 bases from V and 4 bases from J, the junction contained 6 bases not matched to a gene. CDR3 DNA sequence: TGTGCCAGCAGGCCCCGGGACAGGGGATACGAGCAGTACTTC. Translating gives CASRPRDRGYEQYF.